The T cell receptor beta chain described here comes from a study of beta chain features in type 1 diabetes. Study results and caveats: Any PCR bias toward short templates would affect both groups alike. All four CD4+ subsets from Type 1 diabetes patients carried moderately but significantly shorter TCRB CDR3s. VDJ junctions from type 1 diabetes patients carried fewer insertions and larger deletions.

Reverse transcribing all isolated RNA meant expressed TCRB transcripts were sequenced. Using immunoSEQ multiplex PCR, the repertoire was profiled, and TCRdb retains in-frame clones only, with some absent. This sample has a few hundred thousand clones; 10% to 15% occur once, and the top ten carry over 0.008%. This clone was recorded a few times. The antigen is undetermined. About 120 mL of blood, on average, came from one heparinised draw per donor. CD45RO/CCR7/CD25/CD127/CD95/CD27 separated CD4+ naive, central memory, regulatory and stem cell-like memory cells by sorting. The V and J ends lost 6 bases and 6 bases respectively, with 8 bases between them. The CDR3 loop spans 12 amino acids. CDR1 MNHEY and CDR2 SVGAGI come from the germline V gene.

This sequence joins TRBV6-5 and TRBJ2-2, with no clear D. The sequencing sample was made of naive CD4+ T cells from blood. This TCR came from a woman aged 18-29 years with type 1 diabetes. The CDR3 loop reads CASRPQPGELFF. The CDR3 nucleotides are TGTGCCAGCAGGCCACAGCCCGGGGAGCTGTTTTTT.